This T cell receptor (beta chain) was identified in a study of PD-1 blockade in classical Hodgkin lymphoma (dated by TCRdb to the early 2020s). In terms of the full investigation: Nivolumab dosing was 3 mg/kg intravenously every 2 weeks, continuing until either disease progression or unacceptable toxicity. The study used CyTOF and TCR beta sequencing to define a peripheral blood immune signature of response to PD-1 blockade in classical Hodgkin lymphoma. The research as a whole found: By C4D1, a significant rise was seen in CD4+ TCR diversity but not in CD8+ TCR diversity (p=0.0027 vs p=0.16), and the rise was most apparent among complete responders (p=0.02). Lower diversity was seen in patients whose nivolumab began less than 1 year after ASCT, and these patients were left out of later analyses so that immune reconstitution would not confound the results. The study was restricted to a single clinical trial cohort, and the causes of repertoire differences, possibly disease activity or prior therapy, were left undefined. Baseline TCR diversity was reported as lower in newly diagnosed patients than in healthy donors, and lower still in relapsed/refractory patients. Trial patients with a complete response had baseline diversity similar to that of newly diagnosed patients, while partial responders and progressors had significantly lower diversity.

In the case of this clone: Its specific antigen is unknown. Base qualities are not at hand, and no much larger clone is one base apart.

The Qiagen DNeasy kit was used to extract genomic DNA both from unsorted PBMCs and from the negatively selected CD4+ and CD8+ fractions. Using primers that anneal to V and J segments, immunoSEQ multiplex PCR amplified the TCR beta CDR3 regions. A synthetic immune receptor repertoire was used to minimize amplification bias, and any remaining bias was removed computationally after sequencing. Turning to the authors' computational methods: Custom Python scripts were used to quantify repertoire diversity as the Shannon entropy index. Unsorted, CD4+ and CD8+ repertoires were examined separately, except in combined analyses, for which CD4+ and CD8+ sequences were merged in silico. Clonal expansion was defined as at least a 2-fold frequency increase after treatment relative to C1D1, with a pseudocount of 0.5 for undetected baseline clones. Clones with 0 or 1 copy at C1D1 were classified as singleton clones, and clones with 2 or more copies were classified as non-singleton clones. Clones expanded in unsorted samples were annotated as CD4+, CD8+ or unknown by matching protein sequences in sorted samples from the same patient. Diversity changes from C1D1 to C4D1 were tested in paired samples using Wilcoxon tests. Not all clones reach the TCRdb copy of this immuneACCESS table, which keeps in-frame sequences only. Checked studies attribute under half of the gap to unresolved V genes and leave the rest unexplained. V, J and clone size derive from that table, while D and trimming were established from the DNA sequence. Here the sample has about 94,000 clones; about 88% occur a single time. About 10% of the sample comes from the top ten.

The CDR3 runs 12 residues from the cysteine to the phenylalanine. The sequence is cut down to CDR3 DNA, 36 bases in frame from base 1. A distance of 11 bases separates the germline ends of V and J, which lose 3 bases and 8 bases respectively. CDR1 and CDR2, looked up from the germline V gene, are SQVTM and ANQGSEA. The intended sense of this specimen's time point label: cycle 2 day 1 (C2D1) of nivolumab. Relapse after autologous stem cell transplantation had occurred in all trial patients, and cohorts A, B and C were distinguished by prior brentuximab vedotin exposure. The trial cohort was composed of under 70 patients with relapsed/refractory classical Hodgkin lymphoma, for whom complete response, partial response or progressive disease was recorded as best overall response. Trial patients were treated with single-agent nivolumab in the multi-cohort phase II CheckMate 205 trial. An independent review committee assessed best overall response using the 2007 International Working Group response criteria. Trial PBMCs were collected just before the start of nivolumab (C1D1) and during therapy at cycle 2 day 1 and cycle 4 day 1. After peripheral blood was drawn into 8 mL Vacutainer Cell Preparation Tubes, PBMCs were isolated by centrifugation and then cryopreserved.

The receptor chain draws on TRBV29-1 and TRBJ2-1, with no confident D gene call. The specimen was peripheral blood mononuclear cells (PBMCs), collected before the second cycle of nivolumab. The receptor was derived from a human donor with classical Hodgkin lymphoma. The CDR3 reads CSVEISSHEQFF. The sequenced DNA is TGCAGCGTTGAGATTAGCAGCCATGAGCAGTTCTTC.